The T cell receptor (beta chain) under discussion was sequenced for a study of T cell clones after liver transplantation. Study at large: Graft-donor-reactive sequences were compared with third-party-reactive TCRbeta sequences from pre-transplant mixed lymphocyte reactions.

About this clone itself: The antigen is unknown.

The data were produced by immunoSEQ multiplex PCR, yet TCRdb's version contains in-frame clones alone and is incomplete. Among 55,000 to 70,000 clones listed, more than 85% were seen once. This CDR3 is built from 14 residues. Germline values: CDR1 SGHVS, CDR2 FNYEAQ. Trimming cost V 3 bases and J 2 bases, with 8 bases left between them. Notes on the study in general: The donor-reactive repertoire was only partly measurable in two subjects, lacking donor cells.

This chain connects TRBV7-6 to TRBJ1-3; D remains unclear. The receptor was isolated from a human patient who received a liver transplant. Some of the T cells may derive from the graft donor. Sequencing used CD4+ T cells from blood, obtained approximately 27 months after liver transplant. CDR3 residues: CASSLAGPGNTIYF. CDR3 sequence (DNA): TGTGCCAGCAGCTTGGCAGGACCTGGAAACACCATATATTTT.